This T cell receptor (beta chain) was observed in a study of human T cells and chemical hapten exposure (TCRdb year 2021). For the study in its entirety: For sensitization, 2% DPC in acetone was applied to a roughly 2 cm by roughly 2 cm area of upper inner arm skin. The mostly female patient cohort included alopecia areata with under or over 50% scalp involvement, alopecia totalis and alopecia universalis. Patients additionally received weekly therapeutic DPC doses to the scalp throughout the approximately 22-week study period. Blood for TCR sequencing was provided by twenty-nine alopecia patients at one to four time points (pre-sensitization, 2, 6 and 24 weeks). Patch testing was performed on the upper back with Finn chambers containing 0.01% DPC, and the patch tests were scored after 6 days according to International Contact Dermatitis Research Group standards. Both TCR alpha and TCR beta chains were sequenced from each blood RNA sample. The study tracked peripheral blood TCR repertoire changes in vivo during primary and secondary sensitization to the hapten diphenylcyclopropenone (DPC) in alopecia patients. Patient blood was sampled pre-sensitization (week 0) and at 2, 6 and about 24 weeks after DPC sensitization. The libraries were sequenced as a pool, and the TCR yield per sample differed mostly because of small variations in library volumes within the pool.

To note about this clonotype: Its binding antigen is unknown. No much larger clone exists at a distance of one base, and base qualities are not known.

Reading the label with the study, this specimen's time point is: patch test 1, 2 weeks after DPC sensitization. The label giving this sample's treatment or condition can be read as: therapeutic diphenylcyclopropenone sensitization with weekly scalp DPC. Unfractionated whole blood was collected in Tempus Blood RNA tubes, and total RNA was extracted from that blood. Blood at each patch-test visit was drawn before the patch test was applied. Patients were considered eligible if aged 18 to 70, diagnosed with alopecia and deemed suitable for DPC therapy, and patients were excluded if pregnant. The full study reports these points: DPC sensitization did not change the number of TCRs with a frequency above 1 in 1000, and there was no evidence of changes in global repertoire structure. Because all patients had alopecia, a presumed autoimmune disease, the immune response of the patients might differ from that of healthy individuals. Patch test score was positively correlated with the number of PT1 expanded TCRs, with significance at thresholds 8, 16 and 32 but not at 4. After repeated subsampling, changes were observed in the strength of the expansion versus patch-test correlation and in the threshold at which the correlation became significant. Significantly more large CDR3 similarity clusters were formed by expanded TCRs than by pre-sensitization or healthy control sets, consistent with antigen-driven responses.

Spanning cysteine to phenylalanine, the CDR3 consists of 14 amino acids. Only CDR3 DNA remains: 42 bases, in frame from the first base. V trim: 5 bases; J trim: 6 bases; unmatched bases: 2. The method behind the library was RACE. Sequencing was carried out with a NextSeq 500. During library preparation, unique molecular identifiers were attached to individual cDNA molecules so that TCRs could be counted quantitatively and reproducibly. The authors processed their data as follows. Samples had a median of approximately 96,000 TCRs, with a range from about 23,224 to 700,000. V, J and CDR3 annotation of the TCR reads was performed with the Decombinator software suite. Every sample was subsampled to the same number of TCRs (28,000) for the PS versus PT1 abundance plots. Expanded TCRs were defined as absent before sensitization and observed at least eight times at the 2-week time point. TCRdb's own reprocessing of the public reads used fastp at Q25 and MiXCR and kept productive beta chains. Identical CDR3 protein sequences are pooled into one entry, listed with their most common genes and DNA. The V and J calls come from TCRdb's annotation, not from the publication. Present in this sample are 42,000 or so distinct CDR3 sequences, about 4.2% of which were seen just once. Around 26% of the sample is in the top ten clones.

The sequencing here drew on whole blood, taken in connection with sensitization to the hapten diphenylcyclopropenone (DPC). The chain is assembled from TRBV12-3 or TRBV12-4 and TRBJ1-4, with TRBD1 matching 11 junction bases. This clonotype was sampled from a man aged 50-59 years with alopecia areata. Some clones in this sample may be carry-over from other donors' samples. The DNA sequence follows: TGTGCCAGCAGTCAGGGACAGGGGGATGAAAAACTGTTTTTT. It translates as CASSQGQGDEKLFF.